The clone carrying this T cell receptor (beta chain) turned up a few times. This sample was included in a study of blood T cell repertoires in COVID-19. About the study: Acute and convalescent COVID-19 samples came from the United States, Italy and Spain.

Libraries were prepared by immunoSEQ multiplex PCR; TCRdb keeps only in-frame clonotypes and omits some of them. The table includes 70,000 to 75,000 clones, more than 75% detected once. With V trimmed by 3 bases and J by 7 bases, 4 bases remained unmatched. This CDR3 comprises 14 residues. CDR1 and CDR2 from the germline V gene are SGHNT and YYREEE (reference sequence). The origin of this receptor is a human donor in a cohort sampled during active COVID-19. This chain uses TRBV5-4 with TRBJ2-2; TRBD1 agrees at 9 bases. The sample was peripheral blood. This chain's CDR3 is CASSSTGGGGELFF. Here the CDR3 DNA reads TGTGCCAGCAGCTCAACAGGGGGCGGCGGGGAGCTGTTTTTT.